The rows below give T cell receptor beta chains drawn from one sample of a study of cytomegalovirus exposure and HLA in healthy donors. This table comes from immunoSEQ multiplex PCR, and its TCRdb copy is limited to in-frame clones, with some not included. Of more than 90,000 clones listed, roughly 70% are singletons. The sample was PBMCs. These receptors were collected from a woman in her thirties in good health and CMV-seronegative. The CDR3 runs from the conserved cysteine through the conserved F or W. D genes are given only for firm matches. Only some rows state a clone size, as once, few, many or a class for expanded clones.

TRBJ2-2 TRBV19 - - CASAWNTGELFF TGTGCCAGTGCGTGGAACACCGGGGAGCTGTTTTTT
TRBJ2-1 TRBV5-4 TRBD2 - CAFAGGQTDEQFF TGTGCCTTTGCGGGGGGACAAACTGATGAGCAGTTCTTC
TRBJ2-2 TRBV13 TRBD1 - CASSRRDRGTGELFF TGTGCCAGCAGCCGCCGGGACAGGGGGACCGGGGAGCTGTTTTTT
TRBJ1-1 TRBV29-1 - - CSVARDSLFPGTEAFF TGCAGCGTAGCCCGGGACTCTCTTTTTCCGGGCACTGAAGCTTTCTTT
TRBJ1-4 TRBV11-3 - - CASSPHAQGNEKLFF TGTGCCAGCAGCCCCCATGCGCAGGGGAACGAAAAACTGTTTTTT
TRBJ1-1 TRBV18 TRBD1 - CASSREQGDTEAFF TGTGCCAGCTCACGGGAACAGGGGGACACTGAAGCTTTCTTT
TRBJ1-2 TRBV29-1 - - CSSYRDGYTF TGCAGCTCCTACAGGGACGGCTACACCTTC
TRBJ2-3 TRBV30 TRBD1 few CAWSEQGPDTQYF TGTGCCTGGAGTGAACAGGGGCCCGATACGCAGTATTTT
TRBJ1-2 TRBV28 - - CASSFDRTYGYTF TGTGCCAGCAGTTTCGACAGGACCTATGGCTACACCTTC
TRBJ2-2 TRBV9 - - CASSTWTVDTGELFF TGTGCCAGCAGCACCTGGACAGTCGACACCGGGGAGCTGTTTTTT
TRBJ1-3 TRBV2 TRBD1 once CASSSTGGPGNTIYF TGTGCCAGCAGTTCCACAGGGGGTCCTGGAAACACCATATATTTT
TRBJ2-5 TRBV11-2 TRBD1 - CASSPGTGGIETQYF TGTGCCAGCAGCCCCGGGACAGGGGGTATCGAGACCCAGTACTTC
TRBJ1-2 TRBV27 - - CAARGRGGYTF TGTGCCGCCCGGGGCAGGGGTGGCTACACCTTC
TRBJ1-4 TRBV25-1 - few CASSQVEKLFF TGTGCCAGCAGTCAGGTGGAAAAACTGTTTTTT
TRBJ2-2 TRBV5-1 - - CASSPLAVTNTGELFF TGCGCCAGCAGCCCTTTAGCAGTTACGAACACCGGGGAGCTGTTTTTT
TRBJ1-6 TRBV6-6 - - CASRQAPPPLHF TGTGCCAGCAGGCAGGCCCCTCCACCCCTCCACTTT
TRBJ2-7 TRBV29-1 TRBD1 few CSVETRQGYEQYF TGCAGCGTTGAAACAAGACAGGGCTACGAGCAGTACTTC
TRBJ2-1 TRBV2 - - CASSARQAPYNEQFF TGTGCCAGCAGTGCCCGACAGGCCCCTTACAATGAGCAGTTCTTC
TRBJ2-5 TRBV4-1 - - CASSSDIAMETQYF TGCGCCAGCAGCTCCGACATTGCTATGGAGACCCAGTACTTC
TRBJ1-2 TRBV19 - - CASQGRDYGYTF TGTGCCAGCCAGGGGAGAGACTATGGCTACACCTTC
TRBJ1-2 TRBV2 TRBD1 once CASRGQPYGYTF TGTGCCAGCAGGGGACAGCCCTATGGCTACACCTTC
TRBJ2-7 TRBV5-1 TRBD1 - CASSLLRGLAQEQYF TGCGCCAGCAGCCTCCTGAGGGGGCTGGCCCAGGAGCAGTACTTC
TRBJ1-1 TRBV29-1 - - CSAGGGSTEAFF TGCAGCGCCGGGGGGGGGAGCACTGAAGCTTTCTTT
TRBJ2-5 TRBV4-3 - - CASSPGISDGLGETQYF TGCGCCAGCAGCCCGGGGATTTCGGACGGCCTGGGGGAGACCCAGTACTTC
TRBJ1-1 TRBV6-1 - - CVVIVRWGRTEAFF TGTGTGGTCATCGTGCGGTGGGGGAGGACTGAAGCTTTCTTT
TRBJ1-1 TRBV6-1 - once CASSPTGVGTEAFF TGTGCCAGCAGCCCGACGGGGGTAGGGACTGAAGCTTTCTTT
TRBJ1-2 TRBV29-1 - - CSVEEGRGNYGYTF TGCAGCGTTGAAGAGGGTAGGGGAAACTATGGCTACACCTTC
TRBJ2-1 TRBV5-1 TRBD1 - CASSWDSVNEQFF TGCGCCAGCAGCTGGGACAGCGTGAATGAGCAGTTCTTC
TRBJ1-1 TRBV7-2 - - CASSLQGSRTEAFF TGTGCCAGCAGCCTTCAGGGGTCGAGGACTGAAGCTTTCTTT
TRBJ2-7 TRBV7-6 - - CASSLSLGGGSSYEQYF TGTGCCAGCAGCTTAAGCCTAGGAGGCGGTAGCTCCTACGAGCAGTACTTC
TRBJ1-2 TRBV27 TRBD1 - CASLPAGQGHYGYTF TGTGCCAGCCTTCCTGCTGGACAGGGCCACTATGGCTACACCTTC
TRBJ1-1 TRBV28 - once CASRTRGENTEAFF TGTGCCAGCAGGACCAGGGGTGAGAACACTGAAGCTTTCTTT
TRBJ1-1 TRBV6-6 - once CASSYSSQGGGLAFF TGTGCCAGCAGTTACTCCTCCCAGGGAGGGGGTCTGGCTTTCTTT
TRBJ2-1 TRBV29-1 - - CSGGGPYNEQFF TGCAGTGGGGGGGGGCCCTACAATGAGCAGTTCTTC
TRBJ1-1 TRBV13 - - CASSRPPGNTEAFF TGTGCCAGCAGCCGTCCCCCGGGGAACACTGAAGCTTTCTTT
TRBJ1-2 TRBV7-9 - - CASSSQDGYTF TGTGCCAGCAGCTCACAGGATGGCTACACCTTC
TRBJ1-2 TRBV30 - - CAWSSRQLYGYTF TGTGCCTGGAGTAGTAGACAGCTGTATGGCTACACCTTC
TRBJ1-4 TRBV2 - - CASRQEKLFF TGTGCCAGCAGACAGGAAAAACTGTTTTTT
TRBJ2-1 TRBV4-2 TRBD2 - CASSQDAGGSPFNEQFF TGTGCCAGCAGCCAAGATGCCGGCGGGAGCCCATTCAATGAGCAGTTCTTC
TRBJ1-2 TRBV6-6 TRBD1 - CASSERDRGPYGYTF TGTGCCAGCAGTGAGAGGGACAGGGGGCCCTATGGCTACACCTTC
TRBJ1-1 TRBV18 - - CASSPGGEAFF TGTGCCAGCTCACCAGGGGGGGAAGCTTTCTTT
TRBJ2-7 TRBV29-1 - few CSVVVGVYEQYF TGCAGCGTTGTGGTCGGAGTCTACGAGCAGTACTTC
TRBJ2-2 TRBV6-5 TRBD1 - CASSQQGQSTGELFF TGTGCCAGCAGTCAACAGGGACAGTCCACCGGGGAGCTGTTTTTT
TRBJ2-3 TRBV5-4 - - CASSLMGAEFLSTDTQYF TGTGCCAGCAGCTTAATGGGGGCCGAGTTCCTTAGCACAGATACGCAGTATTTT
TRBJ1-2 TRBV5-8 - - CASSFSNYGYTF TGTGCCAGCAGCTTTAGTAACTATGGCTACACCTTC
TRBJ2-2 TRBV4-3 TRBD1 - CASSQENRGPGELFF TGCGCCAGCAGCCAAGAGAACAGGGGGCCCGGGGAGCTGTTTTTT
TRBJ1-5 TRBV5-8 - - CASSRAGRGDQPQHF TGTGCCAGCAGTCGGGCAGGGCGGGGGGATCAGCCCCAGCATTTT
TRBJ2-1 TRBV5-4 TRBD2 - CASSLGSGGANEQFF TGTGCCAGCAGCTTGGGCAGCGGGGGGGCCAATGAGCAGTTCTTC
TRBJ1-3 TRBV2 - - CASRRQALSGNTIYF TGTGCCAGCCGTCGACAGGCACTCTCTGGAAACACCATATATTTT
TRBJ1-2 TRBV5-1 - - CASSPRGSGYTF TGCGCCAGCAGCCCCCGGGGGTCTGGCTACACCTTC
TRBJ1-2 TRBV27 TRBD1 - CASRLTGNYGYTF TGTGCCAGCAGGCTGACAGGGAACTATGGCTACACCTTC